This TCR beta chain originates from a study of blood T cell repertoires in COVID-19. Study information: COVID-19 samples collected from the United States, Italy and Spain covered acute and convalescent phases.

Authors' analysis steps: Nucleated cell number was recorded as an estimate derived from reference gene primer amplification. Measured with immunoSEQ multiplex PCR; TCRdb has only the in-frame clones, and not every one. Clone size and V and J calls were adopted from that table, with D and trimming inferred from the DNA. The table records 200,000 to 250,000 clones, approximately 86% of them present only once. V shed 4 bases and J 8 bases; nucleotides not matched to a gene: 5. Germline V gives CDR1 SGHRS, CDR2 YFSETQ. This CDR3 has 13 residues. This sequence was found in an older woman with active or convalescent COVID-19. Material: peripheral blood. This chain uses TRBV5-1 with TRBJ2-4; 8 bases map to TRBD1. The CDR3 bases are TGCGCCAGCAGCCCGGACAGGGTACACATTCAGTACTTC. Amino acid sequence: CASSPDRVHIQYF.